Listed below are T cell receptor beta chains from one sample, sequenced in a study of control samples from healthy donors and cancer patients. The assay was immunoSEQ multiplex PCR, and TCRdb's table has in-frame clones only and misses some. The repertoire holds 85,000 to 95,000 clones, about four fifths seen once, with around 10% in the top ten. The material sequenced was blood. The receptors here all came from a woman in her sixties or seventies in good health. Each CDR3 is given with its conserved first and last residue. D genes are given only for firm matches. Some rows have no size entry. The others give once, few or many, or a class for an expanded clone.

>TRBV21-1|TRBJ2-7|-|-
CASTGYEQYF
TGTGCCAGCACGGGCTACGAGCAGTACTTC
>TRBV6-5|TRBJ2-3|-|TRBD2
CASRSSGGVGDTQYF
TGTGCCAGCAGGTCTAGCGGGGGCGTAGGAGATACGCAGTATTTT
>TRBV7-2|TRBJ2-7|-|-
CASSFIGGPGEQYF
TGTGCCAGCAGCTTCATCGGGGGTCCGGGGGAGCAGTACTTC
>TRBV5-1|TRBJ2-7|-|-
CASSLGPSQSYEQYF
TGCGCCAGCAGCTTGGGACCGAGCCAATCCTACGAGCAGTACTTC
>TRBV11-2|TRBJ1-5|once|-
CASSLGWGQPQHF
TGTGCCAGCAGCTTAGGATGGGGCCAGCCCCAGCATTTT
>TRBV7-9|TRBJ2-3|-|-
CASLLDRLNTDTQYF
TGTGCCAGCTTACTTGACAGACTTAACACAGATACGCAGTATTTT
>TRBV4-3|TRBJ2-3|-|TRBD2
CASSQDGTSSDTQYF
TGCGCCAGCAGCCAAGATGGGACTAGCTCAGATACGCAGTATTTT
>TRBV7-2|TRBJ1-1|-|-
CASSLAGFEAFF
TGTGCCAGCAGCTTAGCCGGGTTTGAAGCTTTCTTT
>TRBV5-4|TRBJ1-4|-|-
CASSFQGTNEKLFF
TGTGCCAGCAGCTTCCAGGGTACTAATGAAAAACTGTTTTTT
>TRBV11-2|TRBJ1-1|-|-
CASSAGPTVEAFF
TGTGCCAGCAGCGCGGGACCGACGGTGGAAGCTTTCTTT
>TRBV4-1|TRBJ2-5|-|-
CASSQDSARETQYF
TGCGCCAGCAGCCAAGATAGCGCTAGAGAGACCCAGTACTTC
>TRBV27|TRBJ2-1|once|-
CASAQSYQFYNEQFF
TGTGCCAGCGCCCAGAGCTACCAGTTTTACAATGAGCAGTTCTTC
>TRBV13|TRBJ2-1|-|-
CASSQDASRPYNEQFF
TGTGCCAGCAGCCAAGATGCCTCTAGGCCCTACAATGAGCAGTTCTTC
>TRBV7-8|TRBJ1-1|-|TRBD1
CASSARTGQNTEAFF
TGTGCCAGCAGCGCGCGGACAGGACAGAACACTGAAGCTTTCTTT
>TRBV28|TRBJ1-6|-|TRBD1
CASSPGQDSSPLHF
TGTGCCAGCAGCCCTGGACAGGACTCTTCACCCCTCCACTTT
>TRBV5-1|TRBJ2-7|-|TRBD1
CASSRDRAVFYEQYF
TGCGCCAGCAGTCGGGACAGGGCGGTTTTCTACGAGCAGTACTTC
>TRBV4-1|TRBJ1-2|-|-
CASSQDFRVGYGYTF
TGCGCCAGCAGCCAAGATTTTAGGGTGGGGTATGGCTACACCTTC
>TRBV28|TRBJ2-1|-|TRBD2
CASSFRLAGGEQFF
TGTGCCAGCAGTTTTCGACTAGCGGGAGGTGAGCAGTTCTTC
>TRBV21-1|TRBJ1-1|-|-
CASSSPGETNTEAFF
TGTGCCAGCAGCAGCCCCGGGGAGACGAACACTGAAGCTTTCTTT
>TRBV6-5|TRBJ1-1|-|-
CASSYSSLNTEAFF
TGTGCCAGCAGTTACTCGTCCTTGAACACTGAAGCTTTCTTT
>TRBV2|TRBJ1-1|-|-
CASSEEGINTEAFF
TGTGCCAGCAGTGAAGAGGGGATTAACACTGAAGCTTTCTTT
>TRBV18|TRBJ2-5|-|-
CASSPEETQYF
TGTGCCAGCTCACCAGAAGAGACCCAGTACTTC
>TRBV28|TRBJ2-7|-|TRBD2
CASSLGLAGREQYF
TGTGCCAGCAGTTTGGGACTAGCGGGAAGAGAGCAGTACTTC
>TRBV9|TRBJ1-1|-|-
CASSPRDYMNTEAFF
TGTGCCAGCAGCCCTCGGGATTATATGAACACTGAAGCTTTCTTT
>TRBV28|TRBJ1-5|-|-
CASRAFPQPQHF
TGTGCCAGCAGAGCGTTTCCGCAGCCCCAGCATTTT
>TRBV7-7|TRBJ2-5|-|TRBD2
CASSPSGGSWTQYF
TGTGCCAGCAGCCCTAGCGGGGGCTCTTGGACCCAGTACTTC
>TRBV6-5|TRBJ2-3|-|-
CASSSQGPPGADTQYF
TGTGCCAGCAGTTCACAGGGACCCCCGGGGGCAGATACGCAGTATTTT
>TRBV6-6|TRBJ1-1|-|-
CASSYVSNRGTEAFF
TGTGCCAGCAGTTATGTTTCGAACCGGGGCACTGAAGCTTTCTTT
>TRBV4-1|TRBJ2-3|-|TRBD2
CASSTRTSGGRTDTQYF
TGCGCCAGCAGCACCCGGACTAGCGGGGGGCGCACAGATACGCAGTATTTT
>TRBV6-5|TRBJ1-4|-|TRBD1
CASRAGTDNEKLFF
TGTGCCAGCAGGGCCGGGACAGACAATGAAAAACTGTTTTTT
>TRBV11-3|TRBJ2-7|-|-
CASSRRNSQYF
TGTGCCAGCAGTAGAAGGAATTCGCAGTACTTC
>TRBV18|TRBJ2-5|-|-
CASSPPTRPGETQYF
TGTGCCAGCTCACCACCTACTAGACCGGGAGAGACCCAGTACTTC
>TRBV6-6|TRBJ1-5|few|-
CATQSNGVREQPQHF
TGTGCCACCCAGTCGAATGGGGTAAGAGAGCAGCCCCAGCATTTT
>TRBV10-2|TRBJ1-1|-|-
CASSEWTAGGTEAFF
TGCGCCAGCAGTGAATGGACAGCCGGGGGCACTGAAGCTTTCTTT
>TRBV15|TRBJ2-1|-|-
CATSRGEGTAYNEQFF
TGTGCCACCAGCAGAGGAGAGGGGACTGCCTACAATGAGCAGTTCTTC
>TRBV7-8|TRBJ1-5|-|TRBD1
CASSQSQLGQASNQPQHF
TGTGCCAGCAGCCAATCCCAATTGGGACAGGCTAGCAATCAGCCCCAGCATTTT
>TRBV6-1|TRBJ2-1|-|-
CASSANTGSSYNEQFF
TGTGCCAGCAGTGCAAACACAGGGAGCTCCTACAATGAGCAGTTCTTC
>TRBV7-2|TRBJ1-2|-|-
CASSLREGPTYGYTF
TGTGCCAGCAGCTTAAGGGAGGGTCCCACCTATGGCTACACCTTC
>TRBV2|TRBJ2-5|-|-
CASREWGPGETQYF
TGTGCCAGCAGAGAATGGGGCCCAGGAGAGACCCAGTACTTC
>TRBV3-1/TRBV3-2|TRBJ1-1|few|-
CASSRLRRASDTEAFF
TGTGCCAGCAGCCGCTTAAGAAGGGCTTCGGACACTGAAGCTTTCTTT
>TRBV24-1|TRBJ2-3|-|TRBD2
CATSGGGTDTQYF
TGTGCCACCAGCGGGGGGGGCACAGATACGCAGTATTTT
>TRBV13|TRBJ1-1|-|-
CASSSWGATEAFF
TGTGCCAGCAGCTCCTGGGGGGCCACTGAAGCTTTCTTT
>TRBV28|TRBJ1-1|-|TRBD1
CASSLMGQREAFF
TGTGCCAGCAGTTTAATGGGACAGCGTGAAGCTTTCTTT
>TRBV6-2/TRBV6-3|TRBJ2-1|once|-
CASSYRTTYRNEQFF
TGTGCCAGCAGTTACAGGACTACGTACCGCAATGAGCAGTTCTTC
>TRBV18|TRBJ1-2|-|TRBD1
CASSYRGTGLFGYTF
TGTGCCAGCTCTTACAGGGGAACGGGTTTATTTGGCTACACCTTC
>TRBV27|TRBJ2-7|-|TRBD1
CASRTDRGSYEQYF
TGTGCCAGCAGAACGGACAGGGGATCCTACGAGCAGTACTTC
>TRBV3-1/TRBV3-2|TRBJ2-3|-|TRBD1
CASSHDRGTDTQYF
TGTGCCAGCAGCCACGACAGGGGAACAGATACGCAGTATTTT
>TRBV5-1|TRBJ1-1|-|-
CASSLAPGSWNTEAFF
TGCGCCAGCAGCTTGGCGCCCGGATCCTGGAACACTGAAGCTTTCTTT
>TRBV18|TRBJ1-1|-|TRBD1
CASSGQGGTEAFF
TGTGCCAGCTCGGGACAGGGGGGTACTGAAGCTTTCTTT
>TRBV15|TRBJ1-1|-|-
CATSRDYQGRASAEAFF
TGTGCCACCAGCAGAGATTATCAAGGTAGGGCTTCGGCTGAAGCTTTCTTT
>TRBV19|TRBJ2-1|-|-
CASSIGGGGYNEQFF
TGTGCCAGTAGTATAGGCGGAGGTGGTTACAATGAGCAGTTCTTC
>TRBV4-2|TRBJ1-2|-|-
CASSQDLTDYGYTF
TGTGCCAGCAGCCAAGATTTAACAGACTATGGCTACACCTTC
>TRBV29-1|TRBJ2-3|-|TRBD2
CSVLLGLAGVSDTQYF
TGCAGCGTTCTGCTAGGACTAGCGGGAGTCTCAGATACGCAGTATTTT
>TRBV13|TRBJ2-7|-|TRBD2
CASSLGVGGSYEQYF
TGTGCCAGCAGCTTAGGAGTCGGCGGGAGTTACGAGCAGTACTTC
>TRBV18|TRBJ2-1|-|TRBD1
CASSPGQGSNEQFF
TGTGCCAGCTCACCGGGACAGGGGAGCAATGAGCAGTTCTTC
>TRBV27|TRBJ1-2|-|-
CASSGGAQSYGYTF
TGTGCCAGCTCGGGAGGGGCCCAGAGCTATGGCTACACCTTC
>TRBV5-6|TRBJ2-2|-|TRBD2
CASSSPGLAGITGELFF
TGTGCCAGCAGCTCGCCGGGACTAGCGGGAATCACCGGGGAGCTGTTTTTT